The rows below give T cell receptor beta chains drawn from one sample of a study of OX40 agonist ivuxolimab in advanced cancers. Clones were read by immunoSEQ multiplex PCR, and TCRdb kept only the in-frame ones, dropping some. Of about 72,000 clones in the sample, about 86% were seen once. Sequencing used CD4+ or CD8+ T cells sorted from blood, obtained in a trial of the OX40 agonist ivuxolimab. The receptors were gathered from an adult with an advanced solid tumor such as melanoma, head and neck, liver or kidney cancer. Each CDR3 is given with its conserved first and last residue. The order of the fields is D gene, J gene, clone size, V gene, CDR3 protein, CDR3 DNA. D genes are given only for firm matches. Size is stated for part of the rows, as once, few or many counts, or as a class when the clone is expanded.

d_gene: -
j_gene: TRBJ1-1
abundance: -
v_gene: TRBV10-3
CDR3aa: CAIRAKGTEAFF
CDR3nt: TGTGCCATCAGGGCCAAGGGAACTGAAGCTTTCTTT

d_gene: TRBD1
j_gene: TRBJ1-1
abundance: -
v_gene: TRBV6-5
CDR3aa: CASSYSGQALNTEAFF
CDR3nt: TGTGCCAGCAGTTACTCGGGACAGGCATTGAACACTGAAGCTTTCTTT

d_gene: TRBD2
j_gene: TRBJ2-1
abundance: -
v_gene: TRBV5-4
CDR3aa: CASSLSSGGYNEQFF
CDR3nt: TGTGCCAGCAGCTTATCCAGCGGGGGATACAATGAGCAGTTCTTC

d_gene: -
j_gene: TRBJ1-2
abundance: -
v_gene: TRBV5-4
CDR3aa: CASSTYRVPYGYTF
CDR3nt: TGTGCCAGCAGTACCTACAGGGTACCATATGGCTACACCTTC

d_gene: -
j_gene: TRBJ1-2
abundance: -
v_gene: TRBV9
CDR3aa: CASSVDNYGYTF
CDR3nt: TGTGCCAGCAGCGTAGATAACTATGGCTACACCTTC

d_gene: -
j_gene: TRBJ1-2
abundance: -
v_gene: TRBV6-1
CDR3aa: CASRISEDYGYTF
CDR3nt: TGTGCCAGCAGGATCTCGGAGGACTATGGCTACACCTTC

d_gene: -
j_gene: TRBJ1-6
abundance: -
v_gene: TRBV2
CDR3aa: CASREDRILSPLHF
CDR3nt: TGTGCCAGCAGGGAAGACAGGATACTTTCACCCCTCCACTTT

d_gene: TRBD1
j_gene: TRBJ2-7
abundance: -
v_gene: TRBV28
CDR3aa: CASNLSGTGQNEQYF
CDR3nt: TGTGCCAGCAATTTAAGCGGGACAGGGCAGAACGAGCAGTACTTC

d_gene: TRBD1
j_gene: TRBJ2-7
abundance: -
v_gene: TRBV18
CDR3aa: CASVDGTGAYEQYF
CDR3nt: TGTGCCAGCGTTGATGGGACAGGAGCCTACGAGCAGTACTTC

d_gene: -
j_gene: TRBJ2-3
abundance: -
v_gene: TRBV19
CDR3aa: CASSHTSSPDTQYF
CDR3nt: TGTGCCAGTAGTCACACTAGCTCTCCAGATACGCAGTATTTT

d_gene: TRBD2
j_gene: TRBJ2-7
abundance: -
v_gene: TRBV28
CDR3aa: CASLAGDLYEQYF
CDR3nt: TGTGCCAGCCTAGCGGGAGACCTCTACGAGCAGTACTTC

d_gene: -
j_gene: TRBJ1-6
abundance: -
v_gene: TRBV6-6
CDR3aa: CASSGGPNSPLHF
CDR3nt: TGTGCCAGCAGTGGCGGGCCGAATTCACCCCTCCACTTT

d_gene: -
j_gene: TRBJ2-3
abundance: -
v_gene: TRBV29-1
CDR3aa: CSVAGKGTDTQYF
CDR3nt: TGCAGCGTCGCCGGGAAAGGGACAGATACGCAGTATTTT

d_gene: TRBD1
j_gene: TRBJ1-1
abundance: -
v_gene: TRBV4-2
CDR3aa: CASSHGGDSTEAFF
CDR3nt: TGTGCCAGCAGCCACGGGGGGGACAGCACTGAAGCTTTCTTT

d_gene: TRBD2
j_gene: TRBJ2-5
abundance: -
v_gene: TRBV5-1
CDR3aa: CASKKTSAQETQYF
CDR3nt: TGCGCCAGTAAGAAGACTAGCGCACAAGAGACCCAGTACTTC

d_gene: TRBD1
j_gene: TRBJ1-4
abundance: few
v_gene: TRBV19
CDR3aa: CASSVTGSHEKLFF
CDR3nt: TGTGCCAGTAGTGTGACAGGGAGTCATGAAAAACTGTTTTTT

d_gene: TRBD2
j_gene: TRBJ2-3
abundance: few
v_gene: TRBV5-6
CDR3aa: CASSARYSGRGTDTQYF
CDR3nt: TGTGCCAGCAGCGCTAGATATAGCGGGAGGGGTACGGATACGCAGTATTTT

d_gene: -
j_gene: TRBJ2-2
abundance: -
v_gene: TRBV7-3
CDR3aa: CASSLQEYGVTGELFF
CDR3nt: TGTGCCAGCAGCTTACAGGAGTATGGGGTAACCGGGGAGCTGTTTTTT

d_gene: -
j_gene: TRBJ1-1
abundance: -
v_gene: TRBV6-6
CDR3aa: CASSFGRMNTEAFF
CDR3nt: TGTGCCAGCAGTTTTGGACGGATGAACACTGAAGCTTTCTTT

d_gene: TRBD1
j_gene: TRBJ1-1
abundance: few
v_gene: TRBV5-1
CDR3aa: CASRKTGDATYEAFF
CDR3nt: TGCGCCAGCAGAAAAACAGGGGACGCGACTTATGAAGCTTTCTTT

d_gene: -
j_gene: TRBJ2-5
abundance: -
v_gene: TRBV9
CDR3aa: CASSVGPGGETQYF
CDR3nt: TGTGCCAGCAGCGTAGGTCCGGGCGGGGAGACCCAGTACTTC

d_gene: TRBD2
j_gene: TRBJ2-7
abundance: -
v_gene: TRBV10-3
CDR3aa: CAISSGLAGNYEQYF
CDR3nt: TGTGCCATCAGTTCAGGACTAGCGGGGAATTACGAGCAGTACTTC

d_gene: TRBD1
j_gene: TRBJ2-7
abundance: -
v_gene: TRBV28
CDR3aa: CATSGTGEKISYEQYF
CDR3nt: TGTGCCACCTCCGGGACAGGGGAAAAAATCTCCTACGAGCAGTACTTC

d_gene: -
j_gene: TRBJ1-1
abundance: few
v_gene: TRBV5-5
CDR3aa: CASSPVGANTEAFF
CDR3nt: TGTGCCAGCAGCCCCGTTGGGGCGAACACTGAAGCTTTCTTT

d_gene: -
j_gene: TRBJ1-3
abundance: -
v_gene: TRBV6-1
CDR3aa: CASSGRGRAAGNTIYF
CDR3nt: TGTGCCAGCAGTGGGAGGGGACGAGCTGCTGGAAACACCATATATTTT

d_gene: -
j_gene: TRBJ1-1
abundance: -
v_gene: TRBV6-4
CDR3aa: CASSYSAGVGTEAFF
CDR3nt: TGTGCCAGCAGTTACTCGGCAGGGGTGGGCACTGAAGCTTTCTTT

d_gene: TRBD1
j_gene: TRBJ1-4
abundance: -
v_gene: TRBV7-9
CDR3aa: CASPGTGKNEKLFF
CDR3nt: TGTGCCAGCCCAGGGACAGGGAAGAATGAAAAACTGTTTTTT

d_gene: TRBD2
j_gene: TRBJ2-1
abundance: -
v_gene: TRBV7-3
CDR3aa: CASSFGLAYNEQFF
CDR3nt: TGTGCCAGCAGCTTTGGACTAGCGTACAATGAGCAGTTCTTC

d_gene: TRBD1
j_gene: TRBJ2-7
abundance: -
v_gene: TRBV28
CDR3aa: CATRDRTYEQYF
CDR3nt: TGTGCCACCCGGGACAGAACCTACGAGCAGTACTTC

d_gene: TRBD1
j_gene: TRBJ1-6
abundance: -
v_gene: TRBV27
CDR3aa: CASSSSGTGGSYNSPLHF
CDR3nt: TGTGCCAGCAGTAGCTCCGGGACAGGGGGGTCCTATAATTCACCCCTCCACTTT

d_gene: -
j_gene: TRBJ2-1
abundance: once
v_gene: TRBV2
CDR3aa: CASKSSRTGLYNEQFF
CDR3nt: TGTGCCAGCAAGTCTTCTCGGACTGGCCTTTACAATGAGCAGTTCTTC

d_gene: TRBD2
j_gene: TRBJ2-3
abundance: -
v_gene: TRBV7-2
CDR3aa: CASSSQRGGRSGTQYF
CDR3nt: TGTGCCAGCAGCTCCCAGCGGGGGGGCCGGTCTGGTACGCAGTATTTT

d_gene: -
j_gene: TRBJ2-7
abundance: -
v_gene: TRBV5-1
CDR3aa: CASSPRTDIYEQYF
CDR3nt: TGCGCCAGCAGCCCAAGGACGGATATCTACGAGCAGTACTTC

d_gene: TRBD1
j_gene: TRBJ1-1
abundance: -
v_gene: TRBV7-9
CDR3aa: CASSLGDRVGNTEAFF
CDR3nt: TGTGCCAGCAGCTTAGGGGACAGGGTCGGGAACACTGAAGCTTTCTTT

d_gene: -
j_gene: TRBJ1-2
abundance: -
v_gene: TRBV7-9
CDR3aa: CASSLGAEYYGYTF
CDR3nt: TGTGCCAGCAGCTTAGGTGCAGAGTACTATGGCTACACCTTC

d_gene: TRBD1
j_gene: TRBJ1-6
abundance: -
v_gene: TRBV7-2
CDR3aa: CASSSNPRTGKINNSPLHF
CDR3nt: TGTGCCAGCAGCTCCAACCCCCGGACAGGGAAGATTAATAATTCACCCCTCCACTTT

d_gene: -
j_gene: TRBJ2-1
abundance: -
v_gene: TRBV7-2
CDR3aa: CASSLGRNEQFF
CDR3nt: TGTGCCAGCAGCCTGGGGCGGAATGAGCAGTTCTTC

d_gene: TRBD1
j_gene: TRBJ1-2
abundance: -
v_gene: TRBV30
CDR3aa: CAWSKGTENGYTF
CDR3nt: TGTGCCTGGAGTAAAGGGACAGAGAATGGCTACACCTTC

d_gene: -
j_gene: TRBJ2-7
abundance: once
v_gene: TRBV30
CDR3aa: CAWSVSSVYEQYF
CDR3nt: TGTGCCTGGAGTGTCTCCAGTGTCTACGAGCAGTACTTC

d_gene: TRBD2
j_gene: TRBJ2-3
abundance: -
v_gene: TRBV7-3
CDR3aa: CASSPRTSGGADTQYF
CDR3nt: TGTGCCAGCAGCCCCAGGACTAGCGGGGGGGCAGATACGCAGTATTTT

d_gene: TRBD1
j_gene: TRBJ1-6
abundance: -
v_gene: TRBV4-1
CDR3aa: CASSQDGHRGFALHF
CDR3nt: TGCGCCAGCAGCCAAGACGGTCACAGGGGATTTGCCCTCCACTTT

d_gene: TRBD2
j_gene: TRBJ2-7
abundance: -
v_gene: TRBV29-1
CDR3aa: CSVNPGGGYEQYF
CDR3nt: TGCAGCGTCAATCCGGGGGGAGGCTACGAGCAGTACTTC

d_gene: -
j_gene: TRBJ1-5
abundance: -
v_gene: TRBV7-2
CDR3aa: CASSLVGGQPQHF
CDR3nt: TGTGCCAGCAGCTTAGTGGGTGGGCAGCCCCAGCATTTT

d_gene: -
j_gene: TRBJ1-6
abundance: -
v_gene: TRBV5-1
CDR3aa: CASRPPDRSPLHF
CDR3nt: TGCGCCAGCAGACCGCCTGACAGATCACCCCTCCACTTT

d_gene: -
j_gene: TRBJ2-3
abundance: few
v_gene: TRBV7-9
CDR3aa: CASSLAQAGDTQYF
CDR3nt: TGTGCCAGCAGCTTAGCGCAGGCAGGGGATACGCAGTATTTT

d_gene: -
j_gene: TRBJ2-2
abundance: -
v_gene: TRBV6-5
CDR3aa: CASGVYGGELFF
CDR3nt: TGTGCCAGCGGGGTTTACGGCGGGGAGCTGTTTTTT

d_gene: -
j_gene: TRBJ1-1
abundance: -
v_gene: TRBV9
CDR3aa: CASSVGGSMNTEAFF
CDR3nt: TGTGCCAGCAGCGTAGGAGGCAGCATGAACACTGAAGCTTTCTTT

d_gene: -
j_gene: TRBJ2-7
abundance: -
v_gene: TRBV6-6
CDR3aa: CASSWGPSYEQYF
CDR3nt: TGTGCCAGCAGTTGGGGCCCCTCCTACGAGCAGTACTTC

d_gene: -
j_gene: TRBJ1-1
abundance: -
v_gene: TRBV30
CDR3aa: CAWSARRDTEAFF
CDR3nt: TGTGCCTGGAGTGCGCGTAGGGACACTGAAGCTTTCTTT

d_gene: -
j_gene: TRBJ2-3
abundance: -
v_gene: TRBV2
CDR3aa: CASSEATTQYF
CDR3nt: TGTGCCAGCAGTGAGGCTACTACGCAGTATTTT

d_gene: -
j_gene: TRBJ2-3
abundance: -
v_gene: TRBV6-5
CDR3aa: CASSYADTQYF
CDR3nt: TGTGCCAGCAGTTACGCGGATACGCAGTATTTT

d_gene: -
j_gene: TRBJ2-3
abundance: -
v_gene: TRBV28
CDR3aa: CASRIKGADTQYF
CDR3nt: TGTGCCAGCAGAATAAAGGGAGCAGATACGCAGTATTTT